One and the same sample provided the 16 T cell receptor beta chains below, sequenced in a study of T cell responses to AZD1222 COVID-19 vaccine. Produced via immunoSEQ multiplex PCR; TCRdb's table is partial and in-frame only. The data contain about 59,000 clones, 80% to 90% of them singletons. The starting material was peripheral blood, obtained on day 0 of AZD1222 vaccination. These receptors were taken from an adult in good health.

This chain uses TRBV11-2 with TRBJ2-7; D unclear. There are 14 residues in the CDR3. V was trimmed by 1 base and J by 2 bases, leaving 9 bases between them. Germline V CDR1 and CDR2: SGHAT, FQNNGV. CDR3 nucleotides: TGTGCCAGCAGCTTAGCGGTGGGCACCTACGAGCAGTACGTC. The encoded protein is CASSLAVGTYEQYV.

V is TRBV3-1 (or the pseudogene TRBV3-2) and J is TRBJ1-2; no definite D call. V lost 2 bases and J lost 5, with 18 bases in between. In germline, CDR1 is LGHDT, CDR2 YNNKEL (reference sequence). This CDR3 region has 16 residues. For the CDR3, the DNA is TGTGCCAGCAGCCAAAGTCTGGGGTTCCTTAAGTATGGCTACACCTTC. It encodes CASSQSLGFLKYGYTF.

This chain uses TRBV9 with TRBJ2-2, with D perhaps matching TRBD2 (7 bases). Germline values: CDR1 SGDLS, CDR2 YYNGEE. CDR3 length equals 15 residues. V was cut by 2 bases and J by 3 bases, with 11 bases left in between. The CDR3 sequence: CASSVGGLDTGELFF. CDR3 DNA sequence: TGTGCCAGCAGCGTCGGGGGGCTTGACACCGGGGAGCTGTTTTTT.

This rearrangement joins TRBV4-1 to TRBJ2-2; TRBD2 matches 7 bases. Germline V CDR1 and CDR2: MGHRA, YSYEKL. V gave up 1 base and J gave up 0 bases; unmatched junction bases: 5. The CDR3 is made up of 17 amino acids. The CDR3 coding sequence is TGCGCCAGCAGCCAAGGGAGCGCGGGGGCGAACACCGGGGAGCTGTTTTTT. The encoded protein is CASSQGSAGANTGELFF.

V and J are TRBV3-1 (or the pseudogene TRBV3-2) and TRBJ1-1; 7 positions match TRBD1. The CDR3 has 16 residues. CDR1 LGHDT and CDR2 YNNKEL come from the germline V gene (reference sequence). V shed 2 bases, J shed 4 bases, and the junction held 10 bases outside the gene matches. The CDR3 here is CASSQLTGAGGTEAFF. The CDR3 coding sequence is TGTGCCAGCAGCCAACTTACAGGGGCGGGAGGCACTGAAGCTTTCTTT.

This clone was recorded a few times. The V and J genes are TRBV2 and TRBJ2-7; 9 nucleotides line up with TRBD2. Germline V gives CDR1 SNHLY, CDR2 FYNNEI. The ends lost 6 bases at V and 6 bases at J; junction bases unmatched: 12. The length of the CDR3 is 15 residues. Here the CDR3 reads CASRSPAGGRREQYF. As DNA, the CDR3 is TGTGCCAGCAGGTCTCCAGCGGGAGGACGACGCGAGCAGTACTTC.

This chain connects TRBV6-5 to TRBJ2-3, with TRBD2 as a possible D gene (5 bases). The V gene lost 2 bases and the J gene lost 2 bases, with 8 bases spanning the gap. The CDR3 has 14 amino acids. Germline V gene sequence: CDR1 MNHEY, CDR2 SVGAGI. The DNA for the CDR3 is TGTGCCAGCAGTTACAGCGGAAACACAGATACGCAGTATTTT. It is translated as CASSYSGNTDTQYF.

This chain links TRBV28 with TRBJ2-1; 11 bases align to TRBD2. In germline, CDR1 is MDHEN, CDR2 SYDVKM. This CDR3 comprises 15 residues. After removal of 3 bases from V and 7 bases from J, the junction contained 5 bases not matched to a gene. CDR3 protein: CASSFLAGGYNEQFF. CDR3 in DNA: TGTGCCAGCAGTTTTCTAGCGGGGGGATATAATGAGCAGTTCTTC. The full variable domain, in which reference TRBV28 and TRBJ2-1 provide the parts outside the CDR3, is DVKVTQSSRYLVKRTGEKVFLECVQDMDHENMFWYRQDPGLGLRLIYFSYDVKMKEKGDIPEGYSVSREKKERFSLILESASTNQTSMYLCASSFLAGGYNEQFFGPGTRLTVL.

This clone appeared a single time. The V and J genes are TRBV28 and TRBJ2-7, with D unclear. The germline V gene encodes CDR1 MDHEN and CDR2 SYDVKM. The CDR3 spans 12 residues. The V and J ends lost 8 bases and 4 bases respectively, with 12 bases between them. The CDR3 coding sequence is TGTGCCAGCCCCCTACTTGGATACGAGCAGTACGTC. It encodes CASPLLGYEQYV.

The gene calls are TRBV18 and TRBJ1-4; perhaps TRBD1 as D (5 bases). The CDR3 sequence is 14 residues long. From germline, CDR1 is KGHSH and CDR2 LQKENI. With 3 bases removed from V and 6 bases from J, the gap between germline ends came to 11 bases. The CDR3 is CASSPNRGDEKLFF. CDR3 sequence (DNA): TGTGCCAGCTCACCGAATCGGGGGGATGAAAAACTGTTTTTT.

The chain recombines TRBV12-3 or TRBV12-4 with TRBJ1-2; D gene uncertain. Trimming stripped 6 bases from V and 8 bases from J, with 16 bases between. The CDR3 length is 13 residues. The CDR3, as DNA: TGTGCCAGCAGACTCTCCCCGTTAGGCGGCTACACCTTC. Its protein product is CASRLSPLGGYTF.

The chain joins TRBV29-1 to TRBJ2-5; D may correspond to TRBD1 or TRBD2 (5 bases each). The V gene's germline CDR1 is SQVTM and CDR2 ANQGSEA. The CDR3 spans 13 residues. V lost 4 bases and J lost 4, with 13 bases in between. The CDR3 protein is CSVVWDGAETQYF. In DNA, the CDR3 is TGCAGCGTTGTCTGGGACGGCGCAGAGACCCAGTACTTC.

This chain joins TRBV1 and TRBJ2-5; the table calls TRBD2, which could not be checked here. TRBV1 is marked as a pseudogene. The CDR3 is 18 amino acids. The CDR3 sequence is CTSSQESVAEFQKETQYF. The CDR3 DNA follows: TGCACCAGCAGCCAAGAGTCGGTAGCCGAATTCCAGAAAGAGACCCAGTACTTC.

This chain uses TRBV4-3 with TRBJ1-3; no clear D gene. The CDR3 is 15 amino acids. V lost 1 base and J lost 2, with 9 bases in between. Germline assignment: CDR1 LGHNA and CDR2 YSLEER. The CDR3 nucleotides are TGCGCCAGCAGCCAAGCGTTGCTTGCTGGAAACACCATATATTTT. As protein: CASSQALLAGNTIYF.

This chain uses TRBV6-5 with TRBJ2-3, with D possibly TRBD2 on 5 matching bases. V was trimmed by 0 bases and J by 0 bases, leaving 7 bases between them. Germline V gene lookup returns CDR1 MNHEY and CDR2 SVGAGI. CDR3 size: 15 residues. The CDR3 DNA is TGTGCCAGCAGTTACTCGGGCGGGAGCACAGATACGCAGTATTTT. It specifies CASSYSGGSTDTQYF.

The chain is built from TRBV5-1 and TRBJ2-3; maybe TRBD2 (5 bases). Germline V CDR1 and CDR2: SGHRS, YFSETQ. This CDR3 is built from 15 residues. Deletions cut 0 bases from V and 3 bases from J, with 11 bases between. The CDR3 bases are TGCGCCAGCAGCTTGGGGAGCGGACCTACAGATACGCAGTATTTT. Amino acid sequence: CASSLGSGPTDTQYF.